The 5 T cell receptor beta chains in this list originate from one sample, sequenced in a study of T cell changes during pregnancy in multiple sclerosis. Repertoires were generated with immunoSEQ multiplex PCR, while TCRdb's copy carries only in-frame clones and drops some. Altogether around 12,000 clones are present, approximately 90% being singletons, with the ten largest covering 6.5% to 8.5%. Sequencing was performed on CD8+ T cells from peripheral blood mononuclear cells, taken in the second trimester of pregnancy. Receptor source: a female donor in good health, enrolled as a control in a pregnancy study.

The chain uses TRBV6-5 and TRBJ2-7, with 8 bases aligning to TRBD1. This CDR3 region has 15 residues. The V gene end was trimmed by 2 bases and the J gene end by 4 bases; junction bases not matched to a gene: 7. CDR1 and CDR2 from the germline V gene are MNHEY and SVGAGI. In DNA form, the CDR3 reads TGTGCCAGCAGTTACGGGGGACAGGACGCATACGAGCAGTACTTC. Translation: CASSYGGQDAYEQYF.

The CDR3 reads CASSYDGGARETQYF. The DNA of the CDR3 is TGTGCCAGCAGTTACGATGGGGGGGCCCGGGAGACCCAGTACTTC. The chain carries TRBV6-5 and TRBJ2-5; possibly TRBD2 for D (7 bases). This CDR3 has 15 amino acids. V lost 2 bases, J lost 5 bases, and 15 bases lay in between. Germline V gene data show CDR1 as MNHEY and CDR2 as SVGAGI.

This chain uses TRBV15 with TRBJ2-3; 14 bases agree with TRBD2. V dropped 5 bases and J dropped 4; count of bases not matched to a gene: 5. CDR3 length: 16 residues. CDR1 and CDR2 (germline): LNHNV, YYDKDF (reference sequence). The CDR3 DNA is TGTGCCACCAGCGGGGGGACTAGCGGGGGCCCAGATACGCAGTATTTT. Its protein is CATSGGTSGGPDTQYF.

This chain joins TRBV5-6 and TRBJ2-7; D is ambiguous. This CDR3 has 14 residues. Germline assignment: CDR1 SGHDT and CDR2 YYEEEE. Trimming shortened V by 2 bases and J by 0 bases, and 9 bases separated the two germline ends. CDR3 nucleotides: TGTGCCAGCAGCTTCCTAGGCATCTCCTACGAGCAGTACTTC. Protein sequence: CASSFLGISYEQYF. Looking up the rest from reference TRBV5-6 and TRBJ2-7 gives the full variable domain: DAGVTQSPTHLIKTRGQQVTLRCSPKSGHDTVSWYQQALGQGPQFIFQYYEEEERQRGNFPDRFSGHQFPNYSSELNVNALLLGDSALYLCASSFLGISYEQYFGPGTRLTVT.

This rearrangement joins TRBV5-6 to TRBJ2-7; TRBD2 aligns across 8 bases. This CDR3 comprises 16 residues. Germline V gene data show CDR1 as SGHDT and CDR2 as YYEEEE. The J segment lost 5 bases and the V segment lost 2 bases, leaving 12 bases of the junction unmatched. The CDR3 is CASSLWGAGEFDEQYF. The CDR3 DNA follows: TGTGCCAGCAGCTTATGGGGAGCGGGGGAGTTTGACGAGCAGTACTTC.